The 15 T cell receptor beta chains presented below share a single source sample, sequenced in a study of cytomegalovirus exposure and HLA in healthy donors. Produced via immunoSEQ multiplex PCR; TCRdb's table is partial and in-frame only. The table shows some 64,000 clones, with around 97% occurring only once. The specimen sequenced was PBMCs. Receptors were obtained from a young woman in good health and CMV-seropositive.

The chain employs TRBV5-1 and TRBJ2-7; TRBD2 matches at 16 bases. Germline V gene data show CDR1 as SGHRS and CDR2 as YFSETQ. V trimming: 4 bases; J trimming: 2 bases; junction bases outside the gene matches: 6. CDR3 length: 17 amino acids. As DNA, the CDR3 is TGCGCCAGCAGCCAGGGACTAGCGGGAGGGTCTACCTACGAGCAGTACTTC. This gives the protein CASSQGLAGGSTYEQYF.

The chain joins TRBV19 to TRBJ2-3; D perhaps matches TRBD1 (6 bases). The CDR3 is 16 amino acids. CDR1 is LNHDA, CDR2 SQIVND, per germline (reference sequence). Trimming stripped 5 bases from V and 1 base from J, with 16 bases between. This CDR3 is CASSARGFGGTDTQYF. CDR3 bases: TGTGCCAGTAGTGCCAGGGGATTCGGGGGCACAGATACGCAGTATTTT.

A note on this clone: A junction boundary mismatches the germline segment, possibly from a read error. This rearrangement joins TRBV15 to TRBJ2-1, with TRBD2 identical over 7 bases. The CDR3 extends over 14 amino acids. Germline loops: CDR1 LNHNV, CDR2 YYDKDF (reference sequence). CDR3 amino acids: CATSRETSYDEQFF. The CDR3 DNA follows: TGTGCCACCAGCAGAGAGACTAGCTACGATGAGCAGTTCTTC.

CDR3 in DNA: TGTGCCAGCAGTGATTTCGGGAACGGCTACAATGAGCAGTTCTTC. Its translation is CASSDFGNGYNEQFF. This chain links TRBV25-1 with TRBJ2-1, with D perhaps TRBD2 (5 bases). The CDR3 runs 15 residues. Germline-derived CDR1 and CDR2 are MGHDK and SYGVNS. The V end lost 3 bases, the J end lost 3 bases, and 12 bases lay between the germline ends. The full variable domain, completed using reference TRBV25-1 and TRBJ2-1, is EADIYQTPRYLVIGTGKKITLECSQTMGHDKMYWYQQDPGMELHLIHYSYGVNSTEKGDLSSESTVSRIRTEHFPLTLESARPSHTSQYLCASSDFGNGYNEQFFGPGTRLTVL.

This clone was counted once. The V call is TRBV27, the J call TRBJ2-4; the D gene is possibly TRBD1 (5 bases). CDR1 MNHEY and CDR2 SMNVEV come from the germline V gene (reference sequence). The V end lost 6 bases, the J end lost 5 bases, and 8 bases lay between the germline ends. This CDR3 is 12 amino acids long. The CDR3 here is CASRTGQNIQYF. Here the CDR3 DNA reads TGTGCCAGCAGAACAGGTCAAAACATTCAGTACTTC.

This chain connects TRBV28 to TRBJ2-7; TRBD2 agrees at 11 bases. CDR3 length: 16 residues. The junction had 5 bases not matched to a gene; V was cut back by 3 bases and J by 1 base. CDR1 is MDHEN and CDR2 is SYDVKM in the germline V gene. The CDR3 bases are TGTGCCAGCAGTTTTAGGACTAGCGGGCCTTCCTACGAGCAGTACTTC. Translated, it gives CASSFRTSGPSYEQYF. Drawing the rest from reference TRBV28 and TRBJ2-7, the complete variable domain is DVKVTQSSRYLVKRTGEKVFLECVQDMDHENMFWYRQDPGLGLRLIYFSYDVKMKEKGDIPEGYSVSREKKERFSLILESASTNQTSMYLCASSFRTSGPSYEQYFGPGTRLTVT.

J is TRBJ2-3 and V is TRBV30, with a weak D call TRBD2 (5 bases). The germline CDR1 and CDR2 sequences are GTSNPN and SVGIG (reference sequence). The CDR3 loop spans 17 amino acids. Trimming shortened V by 2 bases and J by 0 bases, and 18 bases separated the two germline ends. CDR3 coding DNA: TGTGCCTGGAGTCCTCCGGGGTCCCACCCTAGCACAGATACGCAGTATTTT. Protein sequence: CAWSPPGSHPSTDTQYF.

The V gene is TRBV11-2, the J gene TRBJ1-1; D possibly corresponds to TRBD1 (5 bases). V gave up 4 bases and J gave up 4 bases, with 22 bases separating them. The CDR3 sequence is 17 residues long. Germline CDR1 reads SGHAT; CDR2 reads FQNNGV. CDR3 nucleotide sequence: TGTGCCAGCAGCTGGGACTCGAATGGGTTTGGGGGCACTGAAGCTTTCTTT. This gives the protein CASSWDSNGFGGTEAFF. Based on the CDR3 plus reference TRBV11-2 and TRBJ1-1, the full variable domain is EAGVAQSPRYKIIEKRQSVAFWCNPISGHATLYWYQQILGQGPKLLIQFQNNGVVDDSQLPKDRFSAERLKGVDSTLKIQPAKLEDSAVYLCASSWDSNGFGGTEAFFGQGTRLTVV.

The chain recombines TRBV11-2 with TRBJ2-6; tentative D call: TRBD1 (5 bases). V lost 5 bases to trimming and J lost 0 bases, with 11 bases between them. The CDR3 has 16 amino acids. From germline, CDR1 is SGHAT and CDR2 FQNNGV. The CDR3 protein is CASSTLTGSGANVLTF. The CDR3 DNA reads TGTGCCAGCAGCACATTAACAGGCTCTGGGGCCAACGTCCTGACTTTC.

The V gene is TRBV5-6, the J gene TRBJ2-1, with D uncertain. The CDR3 totals 15 residues. Germline V gene sequence: CDR1 SGHDT, CDR2 YYEEEE. The V gene lost 4 bases and the J gene lost 6 bases, with 17 bases spanning the gap. The DNA of the CDR3 is TGTGCCAGCAGCCCTCTAACGGTGAGGCGCAATGAGCAGTTCTTC. Its protein is CASSPLTVRRNEQFF.

The V gene is TRBV10-3, the J gene TRBJ2-3; 9 nucleotides align to TRBD2. Trimming at V came to 5 bases and at J to 2 bases, leaving 20 bases not matched to a gene. The V gene's germline CDR1 is ENHRY and CDR2 SYGVKD. CDR3 length: 20 amino acids. This CDR3 is CAISSRGAGGISSITDTQYF. CDR3 DNA: TGTGCCATCAGTTCCCGTGGGGCGGGAGGGATTTCAAGTATCACAGATACGCAGTATTTT.

The rearrangement joins TRBV28 to TRBJ1-2; maybe TRBD1 (6 bases). The V gene lost 4 bases and the J gene lost 4 bases, with 16 bases spanning the gap. Germline-derived CDR1 and CDR2 are MDHEN and SYDVKM. The length of the CDR3 is 15 residues. The CDR3 bases are TGTGCCAGCAGTTCATATGGACAGCTACTCTATGGCTACACCTTC. It encodes CASSSYGQLLYGYTF.

As DNA, the CDR3 is TGTGCCAGCAGCACAACAGGGGGCAATGAGCAGTTCTTC. Protein: CASSTTGGNEQFF. The rearrangement uses TRBV5-5 and TRBJ2-1; 8 bases agree with TRBD1. Germline V gene data show CDR1 as SGHKS and CDR2 as YYEKEE (reference sequence). CDR3 length: 13 residues. Losses at the gene ends were 4 bases for V and 6 bases for J; bases not matched to a gene: 3.

This clone was counted a single time. This chain joins TRBV15 and TRBJ1-5; D remains unclear. CDR1 is LNHNV and CDR2 is YYDKDF in the germline V gene (reference sequence). V was cut by 2 bases and J by 7 bases, with 12 bases left in between. The CDR3 runs 14 residues. The CDR3 region is CATSRHVELQPQHF. The CDR3 nucleotides are TGTGCCACCAGCAGACACGTTGAGTTGCAGCCCCAGCATTTT.

The rearrangement uses TRBV4-2 and TRBJ2-2, with TRBD2 matching over 9 bases. The CDR3 spans 17 residues. V gave up 1 base and J gave up 8 bases; unmatched junction bases: 11. Germline V gene data show CDR1 as LGHNA and CDR2 as YNFKEQ. The CDR3 loop reads CASSQGVAGAGGGELFF. The CDR3 DNA sequence: TGTGCCAGCAGCCAAGGGGTAGCGGGAGCAGGGGGAGGGGAGCTGTTTTTT.